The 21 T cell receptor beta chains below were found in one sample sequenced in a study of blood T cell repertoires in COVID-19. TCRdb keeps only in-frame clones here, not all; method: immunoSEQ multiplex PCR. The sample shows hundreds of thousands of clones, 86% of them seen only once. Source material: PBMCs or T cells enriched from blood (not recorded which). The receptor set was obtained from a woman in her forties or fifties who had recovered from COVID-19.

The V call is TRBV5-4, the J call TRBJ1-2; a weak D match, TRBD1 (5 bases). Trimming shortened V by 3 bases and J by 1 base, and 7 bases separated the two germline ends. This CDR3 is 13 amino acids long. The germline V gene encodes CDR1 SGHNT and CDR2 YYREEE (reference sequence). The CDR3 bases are TGTGCCAGCAGCTCCGACAGTAACTATGGCTACACCTTC. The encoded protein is CASSSDSNYGYTF. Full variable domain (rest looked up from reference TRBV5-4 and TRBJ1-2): ETGVTQSPTHLIKTRGQQVTLRCSSQSGHNTVSWYQQALGQGPQFIFQYYREEENGRGNFPPRFSGLQFPNYSSELNVNALELDDSALYLCASSSDSNYGYTFGSGTRLTVV.

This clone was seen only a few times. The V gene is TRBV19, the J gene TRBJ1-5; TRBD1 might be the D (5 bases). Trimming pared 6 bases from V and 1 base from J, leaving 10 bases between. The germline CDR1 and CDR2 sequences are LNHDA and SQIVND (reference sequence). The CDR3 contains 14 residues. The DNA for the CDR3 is TGTGCCAGTAGGGGGCAGGGAAGCAATCAGCCCCAGCATTTT. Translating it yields CASRGQGSNQPQHF.

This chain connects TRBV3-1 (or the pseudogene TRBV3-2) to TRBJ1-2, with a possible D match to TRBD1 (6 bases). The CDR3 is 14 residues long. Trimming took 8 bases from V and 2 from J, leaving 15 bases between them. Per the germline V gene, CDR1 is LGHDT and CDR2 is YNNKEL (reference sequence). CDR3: CASRRGQSNYGYTF. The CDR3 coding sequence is TGTGCCAGCCGACGCGGACAGTCCAACTATGGCTACACCTTC.

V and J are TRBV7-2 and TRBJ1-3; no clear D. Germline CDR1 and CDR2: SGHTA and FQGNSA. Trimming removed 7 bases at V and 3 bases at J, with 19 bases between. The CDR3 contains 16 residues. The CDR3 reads CASIPELGYSGNTIYF. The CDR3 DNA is TGTGCCAGCATCCCAGAATTGGGCTACAGTGGAAACACCATATATTTT.

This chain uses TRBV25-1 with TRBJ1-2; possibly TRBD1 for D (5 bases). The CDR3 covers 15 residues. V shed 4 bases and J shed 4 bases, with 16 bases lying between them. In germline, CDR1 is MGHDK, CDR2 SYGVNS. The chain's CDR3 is CASSVTSTTGYGYTF. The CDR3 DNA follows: TGTGCCAGCAGTGTGACGTCCACTACAGGCTATGGCTACACCTTC.

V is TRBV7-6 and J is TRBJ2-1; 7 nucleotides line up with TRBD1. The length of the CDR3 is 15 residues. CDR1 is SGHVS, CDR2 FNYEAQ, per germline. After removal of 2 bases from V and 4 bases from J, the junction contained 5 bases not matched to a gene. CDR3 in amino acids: CASSLNRGPYNEQFF. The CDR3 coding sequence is TGTGCCAGCAGCTTAAACAGGGGCCCTTACAATGAGCAGTTCTTC.

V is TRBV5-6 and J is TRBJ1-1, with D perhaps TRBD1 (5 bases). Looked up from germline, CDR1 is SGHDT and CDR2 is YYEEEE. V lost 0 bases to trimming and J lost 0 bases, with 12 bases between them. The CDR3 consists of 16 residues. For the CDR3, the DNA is TGTGCCAGCAGCTTGGAATCAGGGCGCATGAACACTGAAGCTTTCTTT. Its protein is CASSLESGRMNTEAFF.

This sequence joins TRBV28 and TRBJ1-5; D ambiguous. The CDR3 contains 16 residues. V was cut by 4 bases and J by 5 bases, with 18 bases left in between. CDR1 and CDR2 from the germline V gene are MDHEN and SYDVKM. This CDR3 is CASSWTYGIGDQPQHF. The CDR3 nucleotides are TGTGCCAGCAGTTGGACCTACGGGATTGGGGATCAGCCCCAGCATTTT.

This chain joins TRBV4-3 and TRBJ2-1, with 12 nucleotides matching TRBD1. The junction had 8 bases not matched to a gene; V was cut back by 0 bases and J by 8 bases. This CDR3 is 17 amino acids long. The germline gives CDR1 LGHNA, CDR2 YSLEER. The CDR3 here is CASSQEAPGTGGHEQFF. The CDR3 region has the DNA TGCGCCAGCAGCCAAGAGGCTCCCGGGACAGGGGGCCATGAGCAGTTCTTC.

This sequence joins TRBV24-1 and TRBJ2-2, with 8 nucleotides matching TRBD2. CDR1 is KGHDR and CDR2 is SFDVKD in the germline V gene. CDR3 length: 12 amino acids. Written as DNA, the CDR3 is TGTGCACCCGGGAGGGACACCGGGGAGCTGTTTTTT. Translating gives CAPGRDTGELFF.

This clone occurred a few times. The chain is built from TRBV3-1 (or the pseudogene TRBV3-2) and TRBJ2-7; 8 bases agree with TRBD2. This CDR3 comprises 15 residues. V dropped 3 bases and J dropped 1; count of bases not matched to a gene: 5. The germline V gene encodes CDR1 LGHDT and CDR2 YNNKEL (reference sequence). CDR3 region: CASSHRLAPSYEQYF. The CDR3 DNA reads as TGTGCCAGCAGCCACCGACTAGCGCCGTCCTACGAGCAGTACTTC.

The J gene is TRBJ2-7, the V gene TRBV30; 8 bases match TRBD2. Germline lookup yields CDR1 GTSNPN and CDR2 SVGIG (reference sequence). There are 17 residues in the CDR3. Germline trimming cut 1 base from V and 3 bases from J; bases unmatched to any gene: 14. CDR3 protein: CAWSAYRSSGLHYEQYF. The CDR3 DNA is TGTGCCTGGAGTGCTTATCGGTCTAGCGGGCTTCACTACGAGCAGTACTTC.

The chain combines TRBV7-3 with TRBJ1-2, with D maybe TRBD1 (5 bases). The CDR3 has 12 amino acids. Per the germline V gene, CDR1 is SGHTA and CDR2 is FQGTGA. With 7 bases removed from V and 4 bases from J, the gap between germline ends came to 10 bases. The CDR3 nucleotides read TGTGCCAGCACTGGGGCGACCTATGGCTACACCTTC. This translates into CASTGATYGYTF.

The CDR3 loop is CSARGTGSDGYTF. Here the CDR3 DNA reads TGCAGCGCCCGGGGGACCGGCTCTGATGGCTACACCTTC. The V call is TRBV29-1, the J call TRBJ1-2; weak D call: TRBD1 (5 bases). With 7 bases removed from V and 6 bases from J, the gap between germline ends came to 18 bases. The CDR3 has 13 amino acids. Looked up from germline, CDR1 is SQVTM and CDR2 is ANQGSEA.

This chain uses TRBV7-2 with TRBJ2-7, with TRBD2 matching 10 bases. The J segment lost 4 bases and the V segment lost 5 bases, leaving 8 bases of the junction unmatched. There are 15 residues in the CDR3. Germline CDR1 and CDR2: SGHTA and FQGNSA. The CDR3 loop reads CASSQGLAVMYEQYF. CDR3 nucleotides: TGTGCCAGCAGCCAAGGACTAGCGGTTATGTACGAGCAGTACTTC.

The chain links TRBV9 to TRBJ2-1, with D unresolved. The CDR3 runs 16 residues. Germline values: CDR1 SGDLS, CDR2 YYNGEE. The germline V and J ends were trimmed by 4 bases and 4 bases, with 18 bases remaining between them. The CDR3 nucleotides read TGTGCCAGCAGCCCCGGCCCGAGCCGGAGTTACAATGAGCAGTTCTTC. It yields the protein CASSPGPSRSYNEQFF.

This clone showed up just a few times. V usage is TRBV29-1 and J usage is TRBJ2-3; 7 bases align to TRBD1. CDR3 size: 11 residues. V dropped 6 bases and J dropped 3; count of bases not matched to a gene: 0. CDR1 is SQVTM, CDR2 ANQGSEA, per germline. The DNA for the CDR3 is TGCAGCGTACAGGGGACAGATACGCAGTATTTT. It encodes CSVQGTDTQYF.

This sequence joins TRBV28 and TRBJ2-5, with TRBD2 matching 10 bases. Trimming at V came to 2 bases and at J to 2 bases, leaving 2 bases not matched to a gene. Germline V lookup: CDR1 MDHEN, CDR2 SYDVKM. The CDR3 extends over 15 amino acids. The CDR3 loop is CASSLRLAGQETQYF. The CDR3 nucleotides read TGTGCCAGCAGTTTAAGACTAGCGGGTCAAGAGACCCAGTACTTC.

The CDR3 DNA follows: TGTGCCAGCAGTTTACTAGGGGCTGGCTATGGCTACACCTTC. It specifies CASSLLGAGYGYTF. V is TRBV27 and J is TRBJ1-2, with TRBD1 as a possible D gene (5 bases). CDR1 MNHEY and CDR2 SMNVEV come from the germline V gene (reference sequence). The ends were cut back, 2 bases at V and 4 bases at J, with 11 bases in the middle. This CDR3 spans 14 amino acids.

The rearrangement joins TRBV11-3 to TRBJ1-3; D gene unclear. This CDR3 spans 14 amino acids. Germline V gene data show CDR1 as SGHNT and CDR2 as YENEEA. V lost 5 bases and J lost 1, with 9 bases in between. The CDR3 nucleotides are TGTGCCAGCAGCCCCGGGGTATCTGGAAACACCATATATTTT. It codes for CASSPGVSGNTIYF.

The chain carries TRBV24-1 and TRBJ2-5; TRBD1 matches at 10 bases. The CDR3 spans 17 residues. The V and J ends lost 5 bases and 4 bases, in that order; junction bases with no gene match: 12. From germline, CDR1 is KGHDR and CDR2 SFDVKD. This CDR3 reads CATSVGLGTGARETQYF. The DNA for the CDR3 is TGTGCCACCAGTGTGGGATTGGGGACAGGGGCCAGAGAGACCCAGTACTTC.